Each of the 21 T cell receptor beta chains below was sequenced from the same sample in a study of T cells expressing NK-cell markers. TCRdb reprocessed the 5' RACE reads and stores each CDR3 protein as one record, lacking DNA. The listing records under 500,000 distinct CDR3 sequences. The source material was blood T cells: a sorted CD56 or NKG2C T cell subset, CD4+ or CD8+ T cells, or bulk PBMC T cells (not recorded which). The receptors come from a woman aged 18-69 years in good health.

The chain employs TRBV11-2 and TRBJ1-5; TCRdb calls TRBD1, which cannot be checked without DNA. Germline values: CDR1 SGHAT, CDR2 FQNNGV. This CDR3 contains 15 residues. The CDR3 is CASSLVAGSNQPQHF.

The CDR3 protein is CASLQSSYNEQFF. The V call is TRBV7-8, the J call TRBJ2-1. Germline V gene data show CDR1 as SGHVS and CDR2 as FQNEAQ. The CDR3 is made up of 13 amino acids.

The CDR3 is CASSLAGRAPLYEQYF. The gene calls are TRBV12-3 or TRBV12-4 and TRBJ2-7; lacking DNA, the TRBD1 call made by TCRdb goes unchecked. This CDR3 spans 16 amino acids.

This chain uses TRBV7-2 with TRBJ2-1; TCRdb returns TRBD1, unconfirmable since there is no DNA. CDR1 SGHTA and CDR2 FQGNSA come from the germline V gene. The CDR3 loop spans 15 amino acids. This CDR3 reads CASSFWTPPGDEQFF.

V usage is TRBV20-1 and J usage is TRBJ1-6. The CDR3 runs 16 residues. In germline, CDR1 is DFQATT, CDR2 SNEGSKA (reference sequence). The CDR3 region is CSAPPLGGSYNSPLHF.

The CDR3 loop reads CSAGAGGIYEQYF. This chain connects TRBV29-1 to TRBJ2-7; TCRdb calls TRBD2, which cannot be checked without DNA. CDR1 is SQVTM and CDR2 is ANQGSEA in the germline V gene. This CDR3 region has 13 residues.

V usage is TRBV20-1 and J usage is TRBJ2-3; no DNA is available, so the TRBD1 call from TCRdb remains unchecked. CDR1 is DFQATT, CDR2 SNEGSKA, per germline (reference sequence). CDR3 length equals 15 residues. This CDR3 is CSAAHGTAGTDTQYF.

The V call is TRBV7-2, the J call TRBJ2-5; absent DNA, TCRdb's TRBD2 call cannot be checked. The CDR3 runs 16 residues. CDR1 and CDR2 (germline): SGHTA, FQGNSA. Here the CDR3 reads CASTKRFNSGVETQYF.

The rearrangement uses TRBV6-5 and TRBJ2-7; TCRdb calls TRBD2, which cannot be checked without DNA. The CDR3 runs 15 residues. Germline-derived CDR1 and CDR2 are MNHEY and SVGAGI. This CDR3 reads CASSYQAGTSYEQYF.

The chain couples TRBV5-4 to TRBJ2-7; absent DNA, TCRdb's TRBD1 call cannot be checked. Per the germline V gene, CDR1 is SGHNT and CDR2 is YYREEE (reference sequence). This CDR3 has 14 amino acids. CDR3 protein: CASSWAGEIDEQYF.

The V call is TRBV21-1, the J call TRBJ1-4; as DNA is missing, the TRBD1 call by TCRdb cannot be tested. TRBV21-1 constitutes a pseudogene. The CDR3 consists of 21 residues. The CDR3 loop reads CASSKARQGQTYLPSNEKLFF.

The chain combines TRBV5-1 with TRBJ2-5. CDR3 size: 14 residues. CDR1 and CDR2 from the germline V gene are SGHRS and YFSETQ. CDR3 loop: CASSLYYAQETQYF.

The chain employs TRBV18 and TRBJ2-6; the D call of TRBD1 rests on TCRdb alone, since no DNA is present to check it. The CDR3 runs to 17 residues. Germline values: CDR1 KGHSH, CDR2 LQKENI. CDR3 sequence reads: CASSPTTGGVGANVLTF.

The chain carries TRBV9 and TRBJ1-2. Germline V gives CDR1 SGDLS, CDR2 YYNGEE. The CDR3 runs 13 residues. The CDR3 here is CASSVRGGYGYTF.

The chain uses TRBV6-1 and TRBJ1-2; lacking DNA, the TRBD1 call made by TCRdb goes unchecked. The CDR3 totals 13 residues. The germline V gene has CDR1 MNHNS and CDR2 SASEGT. The CDR3 loop reads CASRTDRNYGYTF.

J is TRBJ2-5 and V is TRBV7-2; TCRdb outputs TRBD1, but without DNA this stays unchecked. CDR1 and CDR2 (germline): SGHTA, FQGNSA. The CDR3 consists of 12 residues. The CDR3 is CASSPGGTSRYF. The full variable domain, its missing parts supplied by reference TRBV7-2 and TRBJ2-5, is GAGVSQSPSNKVTEKGKDVELRCDPISGHTALYWYRQSLGQGLEFLIYFQGNSAPDKSGLPSDRFSAERTGGSVSTLTIQRTQQEDSAVYLCASSPGGTSRYFGPGTRLLVL.

The chain employs TRBV20-1 and TRBJ2-2; lacking DNA, the TRBD2 call made by TCRdb goes unchecked. In germline, CDR1 is DFQATT, CDR2 SNEGSKA (reference sequence). CDR3 length: 14 residues. CDR3 amino acids: CSASGRQNTGELFF.

The V gene is TRBV28, the J gene TRBJ2-5; TCRdb returns TRBD2, unconfirmable since there is no DNA. The V gene's germline CDR1 is MDHEN and CDR2 SYDVKM. This CDR3 has 16 residues. The CDR3 loop reads CASSLRAGPYQETQYF.

CDR3 in amino acids: CASRFTGGLSYGYTF. The chain carries TRBV13 and TRBJ1-2; the TCRdb call, TRBD1, lacks DNA for checking. The CDR3 extends over 15 amino acids. Per germline, CDR1 PRHDT and CDR2 FYEKMQ (reference sequence). The whole variable domain, filled in from reference TRBV13 and TRBJ1-2, reads AAGVIQSPRHLIKEKRETATLKCYPIPRHDTVYWYQQGPGQDPQFLISFYEKMQSDKGSIPDRFSAQQFSDYHSELNMSSLELGDSALYFCASRFTGGLSYGYTFGSGTRLTVV.

The genes are TRBV20-1 and TRBJ2-1; TCRdb outputs TRBD1, but without DNA this stays unchecked. Germline CDR1 and CDR2: DFQATT and SNEGSKA (reference sequence). The CDR3 contains 15 residues. CDR3 sequence reads: CSATRTGGSYNEQFF.

This rearrangement joins TRBV9 to TRBJ2-1; with no DNA, the TCRdb D assignment of TRBD1 cannot be verified. This CDR3 has 17 residues. Germline V CDR1 and CDR2: SGDLS, YYNGEE. The CDR3 loop reads CASSVGLGTKGENEQFF.